The 13 T cell receptor beta chains reported below all come from one sample, sequenced in a study of T-cell reconstitution after alpha-beta-depleted transplantation in children. Unique molecular identifiers were used to barcode this TCRbeta library. TCRdb ran MiXCR on the PCR reads and lists one entry per CDR3 protein. The sample contains more than 150,000 distinct CDR3 sequences, over 5.5% of which appear only once. This specimen was PBMCs from the stem cell graft donor, taken from the stem cell graft. The origin of the receptors is a human donor who donated a stem cell graft to a child with Wiskott-Aldrich syndrome.

The chain has TRBV5-1 and TRBJ1-1; D is undetermined. The ends were cut back, 1 base at V and 4 bases at J, with 8 bases in the middle. CDR1 and CDR2 (germline): SGHRS, YFSETQ. This CDR3 is built from 13 residues. CDR3 amino acids: CASSLYDGTEAFF. CDR3 DNA: TGCGCCAGCAGCTTGTACGACGGCACTGAAGCTTTCTTT.

This clonotype came up a few times. The V call is TRBV7-2, the J call TRBJ1-2; 9 bases align to TRBD1. V lost 5 bases, J lost 3 bases, and 4 bases stayed unmatched. Germline-derived CDR1 and CDR2 are SGHTA and FQGNSA. The CDR3 runs to 14 residues. The DNA of the CDR3 is TGTGCCAGCAGCAAGGACAGGGGCGACTATGGCTACACCTTC. Its translation: CASSKDRGDYGYTF.

This clonotype was seen many times. V and J are TRBV7-8 and TRBJ1-4, with a possible D match to TRBD1 (5 bases). Trimming pared 1 base from V and 3 bases from J, leaving 9 bases between. The CDR3 is 15 residues long. The germline V gene has CDR1 SGHVS and CDR2 FQNEAQ. CDR3: CASSLGGRANEKLFF. The CDR3, as DNA: TGTGCCAGCAGCTTAGGGGGGAGGGCTAATGAAAAACTGTTTTTT.

CDR3 in DNA: TGCGCCAGCAGTGTACAGAAGGTAACAGATACGCAGTATTTT. As protein: CASSVQKVTDTQYF. The chain has TRBV5-1 and TRBJ2-3; D is unclear. With 5 bases removed from V and 3 bases from J, the gap between germline ends came to 13 bases. Germline-derived CDR1 and CDR2 are SGHRS and YFSETQ. This CDR3 is built from 14 residues.

The V gene is TRBV19, the J gene TRBJ2-5; D perhaps matches TRBD2 (5 bases). The V end was cut by 3 bases, the J end by 4 bases, with 12 bases between. The CDR3 contains 14 residues. CDR1 and CDR2 (germline): LNHDA, SQIVND (reference sequence). The CDR3 coding sequence is TGTGCCAGTAGTATTGTGGGAGTCTTAGAGACCCAGTACTTC. Translated: CASSIVGVLETQYF.

Only a few counts were recorded for this clonotype. The chain employs TRBV30 and TRBJ1-2; 9 bases map to TRBD1. The CDR3 length is 18 residues. Germline values: CDR1 GTSNPN, CDR2 SVGIG (reference sequence). V lost 1 base, J lost 4 bases, and 16 bases stayed unmatched. CDR3 amino acids: CAWSGRGTGKSATYGYTF. CDR3 coding DNA: TGTGCCTGGAGTGGCCGAGGGACAGGGAAGTCGGCTACCTATGGCTACACCTTC.

This clonotype showed up many times. This chain joins TRBV20-1 and TRBJ2-7; D not certain. The V gene lost 5 bases and the J gene lost 4 bases, with 15 bases spanning the gap. This CDR3 contains 13 residues. Germline V gene data show CDR1 as DFQATT and CDR2 as SNEGSKA (reference sequence). The CDR3 spells CSAGQWERYEQYF. The CDR3 DNA reads as TGCAGTGCTGGTCAGTGGGAAAGGTACGAGCAGTACTTC.

The table lists this clonotype with a count of one. V and J are TRBV20-1 and TRBJ1-1; 7 bases agree with TRBD1. This CDR3 has 12 amino acids. Germline V gene sequence: CDR1 DFQATT, CDR2 SNEGSKA (reference sequence). This chain's CDR3 is CGVVTGPTEAFF. The DNA of the CDR3 is TGCGGTGTCGTGACAGGGCCCACTGAAGCTTTCTTT.

This clonotype was seen many times. The rearrangement links TRBV12-3 or TRBV12-4 to TRBJ2-6, with TRBD2 as a possible D gene (5 bases). This CDR3 has 15 residues. Deletions cut 5 bases from V and 2 bases from J, with 10 bases between. Here the CDR3 reads CASSGTGTGANVLTF. The CDR3 DNA follows: TGTGCCAGCAGTGGCACCGGGACTGGGGCCAACGTCCTGACTTTC.

There are many counts of this clonotype. The chain uses TRBV11-2 and TRBJ2-1; TRBD2 matches at 13 bases. The CDR3 is 15 residues long. Germline-derived CDR1 and CDR2 are SGHAT and FQNNGV. Trimming cost V 6 bases and J 6 bases; bases outside gene matches: 5. In DNA, the CDR3 is TGTGCCAGCAGGGCGGGACTAGCGGGGAGCAATGAGCAGTTCTTC. It specifies CASRAGLAGSNEQFF.

The rearrangement links TRBV5-6 to TRBJ1-1, with D perhaps TRBD1 (5 bases). The CDR3 runs 16 residues. The V gene lost 1 base and the J gene lost 1 base, with 14 bases spanning the gap. Per the germline V gene, CDR1 is SGHDT and CDR2 is YYEEEE. The CDR3, as DNA: TGTGCCAGCAGCTTGTCCGGGACGGCTAAGAACACTGAAGCTTTCTTT. This sequence encodes CASSLSGTAKNTEAFF.

There are a few counts of this clonotype. The chain combines TRBV10-3 with TRBJ2-3, with TRBD1 matching 9 bases. CDR3 length equals 14 residues. Germline lookup yields CDR1 ENHRY and CDR2 SYGVKD. V shed 9 bases, J shed 0 bases, and the junction held 4 bases outside the gene matches. The CDR3 DNA reads as TGTGCCATAAGGACAGGGGTCAGCACAGATACGCAGTATTTT. It yields the protein CAIRTGVSTDTQYF.

This clonotype came up many times. The chain employs TRBV25-1 and TRBJ2-7; D may be TRBD2 (5 bases). Trimming took 8 bases from V and 2 from J, leaving 16 bases between them. Germline V gene sequence: CDR1 MGHDK, CDR2 SYGVNS. CDR3 length equals 14 residues. This CDR3 reads CASGKTGRAYEQYF. The CDR3 DNA reads as TGTGCCAGCGGAAAAACGGGGAGAGCCTACGAGCAGTACTTC.